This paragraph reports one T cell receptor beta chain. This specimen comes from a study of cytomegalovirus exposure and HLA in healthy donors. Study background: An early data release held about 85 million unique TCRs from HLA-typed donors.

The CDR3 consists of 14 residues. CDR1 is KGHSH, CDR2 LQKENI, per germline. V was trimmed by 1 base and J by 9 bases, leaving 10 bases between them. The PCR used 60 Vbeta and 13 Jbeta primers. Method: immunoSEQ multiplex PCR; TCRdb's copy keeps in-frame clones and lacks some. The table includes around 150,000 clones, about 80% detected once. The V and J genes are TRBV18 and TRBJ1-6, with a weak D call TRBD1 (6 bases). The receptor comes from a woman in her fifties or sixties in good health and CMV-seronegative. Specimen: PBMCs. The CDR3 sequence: CASSPLQGPSPLHF. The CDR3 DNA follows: TGTGCCAGCTCACCACTACAGGGACCTTCACCCCTCCACTTT.